These T cell receptor beta chains were read from a single sample in a study of blood T cell repertoires in COVID-19. Method: immunoSEQ multiplex PCR; TCRdb's copy keeps in-frame clones and lacks some. The table has 80,000 to 95,000 clones, 86% seen once. What was sequenced was peripheral blood. The source is a man aged 50 to 60 with active or convalescent COVID-19. Both conserved end residues are part of each CDR3. A D gene is named only where the DNA matches it firmly. Expanded clones are given a class, and other clones once, few, many or no size at all.

cdr3_aa cdr3_nt v_call d_call j_call clone_size
CASSLGPGGKEQYF TGTGCCAGCAGCTTAGGTCCAGGGGGCAAAGAGCAGTACTTC TRBV11-2 TRBD1 TRBJ2-7 .
CASSGNRGSGTQYF TGTGCCAGCAGTGGTAACAGGGGGTCGGGGACCCAGTACTTC TRBV25-1 TRBD1 TRBJ2-5 .
CASSPGGGETQYF TGTGCCAGCAGCCCCGGGGGTGGGGAGACCCAGTACTTC TRBV7-2 . TRBJ2-5 .
CASHTGTALTDTQYF TGCGCCAGCCATACCGGGACAGCACTCACAGATACGCAGTATTTT TRBV5-1 TRBD1 TRBJ2-3 .
CASSFSQGETQYF TGTGCCAGCAGTTTTTCCCAGGGAGAGACCCAGTACTTC TRBV12-3/TRBV12-4 . TRBJ2-5 .
CASSGGAELSTQYF TGTGCCAGCAGCGGAGGGGCAGAACTGAGTACGCAGTATTTT TRBV11-2 . TRBJ2-3 .
CASSLTGTTNEQFF TGTGCCAGCAGCTTAACCGGGACAACCAATGAGCAGTTCTTC TRBV13 . TRBJ2-1 .
CATGGIRGGLNEQFF TGTGCCACCGGGGGGATCCGGGGGGGCCTGAATGAGCAGTTCTTC TRBV24-1 TRBD2 TRBJ2-1 .
CASSLKTGRLNTGELFF TGTGCCAGCAGCTTGAAGACAGGGAGGTTGAACACCGGGGAGCTGTTTTTT TRBV5-6 . TRBJ2-2 .
CSVATTGGQGEQYF TGCAGCGTTGCTACGACAGGGGGACAAGGCGAGCAGTACTTC TRBV29-1 TRBD1 TRBJ2-7 .
CASSFLPGSGYTF TGTGCCAGCAGTTTTTTGCCAGGGTCCGGCTACACCTTC TRBV12-3/TRBV12-4 . TRBJ1-2 .
CASSMGARGNQPQHF TGTGCCAGTAGTATGGGAGCGAGGGGCAATCAGCCCCAGCATTTT TRBV19 . TRBJ1-5 .
CASSDRGRSDYGYTF TGTGCCAGCAGTGACAGGGGGCGTTCAGACTATGGCTACACCTTC TRBV2 TRBD1 TRBJ1-2 .
CASSSGLAEYNEQFF TGTGCCAGCAGTTCGGGACTAGCGGAGTACAATGAGCAGTTCTTC TRBV28 TRBD2 TRBJ2-1 .
CATKGQGNTEAFF TGTGCCACCAAAGGACAGGGGAACACTGAAGCTTTCTTT TRBV24-1 TRBD1 TRBJ1-1 .
CASSSRQSYEQYF TGTGCCAGTAGTTCAAGACAGAGCTACGAGCAGTACTTC TRBV19 . TRBJ2-7 .
CASSLGEGVGYTF TGTGCCAGCAGCTTAGGCGAGGGGGTGGGCTACACCTTC TRBV11-2 . TRBJ1-2 .
CASSIGGDWISPLHF TGTGCCAGTAGTATAGGGGGGGATTGGATTTCACCCCTCCACTTT TRBV19 . TRBJ1-6 .
CAWRRGQGAREQYF TGTGCCTGGAGGAGGGGACAGGGGGCGCGCGAGCAGTACTTC TRBV30 TRBD1 TRBJ2-7 .
CASAYRGRIEQYF TGTGCCAGCGCCTACAGGGGGCGCATCGAGCAGTACTTC TRBV28 TRBD1 TRBJ2-7 .
CASSEEHRGQAFF TGTGCCAGCAGTGAAGAACACAGGGGTCAAGCTTTCTTT TRBV2 TRBD1 TRBJ1-1 few
CSVSQGGDSPLHF TGCAGCGTTTCACAGGGGGGCGATTCACCCCTCCACTTT TRBV29-1 TRBD1 TRBJ1-6 once
CASSPHPYSGEAFF TGTGCCAGCAGTCCCCATCCTTATTCCGGTGAAGCTTTCTTT TRBV28 . TRBJ1-1 .
CASSLGLSQGYEQYF TGCGCCAGCAGCTTGGGCCTGAGCCAGGGATACGAGCAGTACTTC TRBV5-1 . TRBJ2-7 few
CASSLAQGASYEQYF TGCGCCAGCAGCCTCGCACAGGGGGCCTCCTACGAGCAGTACTTC TRBV5-1 TRBD1 TRBJ2-7 .
CASSLEAYTEAFF TGTGCCAGCAGCTTAGAGGCCTACACTGAAGCTTTCTTT TRBV11-2 . TRBJ1-1 few
CASSLGDTGTDTQYF TGTGCCAGCAGCTTGGGGGACACGGGCACAGATACGCAGTATTTT TRBV11-3 . TRBJ2-3 once
CSALQGPGGESGAFF TGCAGCGCTTTACAGGGTCCGGGGGGGGAATCCGGAGCTTTCTTT TRBV29-1 . TRBJ1-1 .
CASSLVQALSGNTIYF TGTGCCAGCAGCTTAGTTCAGGCCCTCTCTGGAAACACCATATATTTT TRBV7-8 . TRBJ1-3 .
CATRGDRGHDTQYF TGTGCCACTCGGGGGGACAGGGGGCATGATACGCAGTATTTT TRBV10-3 TRBD1 TRBJ2-3 .
CAISRTGGRGYTF TGTGCCATCAGTCGGACAGGGGGCAGAGGCTACACCTTC TRBV10-3 TRBD1 TRBJ1-2 .
CASSEGTGALYEQYF TGTGCCAGCAGTGAAGGGACAGGGGCCCTCTACGAGCAGTACTTC TRBV6-1 TRBD1 TRBJ2-7 .
CASSLQVGRGYEQYF TGTGCCAGCAGCTTACAAGTGGGCAGGGGCTACGAGCAGTACTTC TRBV11-3 . TRBJ2-7 .
CASSFGRVTEAFF TGTGCCAGCAGCTTCGGGAGGGTCACTGAAGCTTTCTTT TRBV11-2 . TRBJ1-1 .
CASSLGVASDTQYF TGTGCCAGCAGCTTGGGTGTGGCTTCGGATACGCAGTATTTT TRBV5-8 . TRBJ2-3 .
CASSFSGRVTGELFF TGTGCCAGCAGTTTTAGCGGGAGGGTCACCGGGGAGCTGTTTTTT TRBV25-1 TRBD2 TRBJ2-2 .
CASSPRGRGETQYF TGCGCCAGCAGTCCCCGTGGCCGGGGGGAGACCCAGTACTTC TRBV23-1 . TRBJ2-5 .
CASSFGLSGAGELFF TGCGCCAGCAGCTTCGGACTATCTGGGGCCGGGGAGCTGTTTTTT TRBV5-1 . TRBJ2-2 .
CASSPRGRVGYGYTF TGTGCCAGCAGTCCTAGGGGTAGGGTCGGCTATGGCTACACCTTC TRBV27 . TRBJ1-2 .
CASSQAGTGGQWSYNEQFF TGCGCCAGCAGCCAAGCCGGGACAGGGGGTCAATGGTCCTACAATGAGCAGTTCTTC TRBV4-1 TRBD1 TRBJ2-1 .
CASSSRLAGPYEQYF TGTGCCAGCAGTTCTCGACTAGCGGGACCCTACGAGCAGTACTTC TRBV6-5 TRBD2 TRBJ2-7 .
CASSLQGQGAAYNSPLHF TGTGCCAGCAGTCTCCAGGGACAGGGGGCTGCCTATAATTCACCCCTCCACTTT TRBV6-6 TRBD1 TRBJ1-6 .
CASSLKWGRNNEQFF TGTGCCAGCAGCTTGAAATGGGGGCGTAACAATGAGCAGTTCTTC TRBV5-6 . TRBJ2-1 .